These T cell receptor beta chains were read from a single sample in a study of glioma-infiltrating T cells after dendritic cell vaccination. Assay used: immunoSEQ multiplex PCR; TCRdb lists only in-frame clones, some missing. Among under 130,000 clones listed, nearly 90% were seen once. The input for sequencing was blood, taken after dendritic cell vaccination. The source of these receptors is a human donor with glioblastoma. The CDR3 runs from the conserved cysteine through the conserved F or W. The order of the fields is clone size, D gene, J gene, V gene, CDR3 DNA, CDR3 protein. A D gene is named only where the DNA matches it firmly. A clone size is listed for some rows: how often the clone was seen (once, few, many), or a class if it is expanded.

abundance: .
d_gene: TRBD2
j_gene: TRBJ2-2
v_gene: TRBV5-1
CDR3nt: TGCGCCAGCAGCCCCGGACTAGCGGCGAACACCGGGGAGCTGTTTTTT
CDR3aa: CASSPGLAANTGELFF

abundance: .
d_gene: .
j_gene: TRBJ1-5
v_gene: TRBV19
CDR3nt: TGTGCCAGTAGTACTACAGTCAATCAGCCCCAGCATTTT
CDR3aa: CASSTTVNQPQHF

abundance: .
d_gene: TRBD1
j_gene: TRBJ1-1
v_gene: TRBV20-1
CDR3nt: TGCAGTGCAACAGGACAGGAGGATGCTTTCTTT
CDR3aa: CSATGQEDAFF

abundance: few
d_gene: TRBD2
j_gene: TRBJ2-1
v_gene: TRBV7-3
CDR3nt: TGTGCCAGCAGCTTACGGGCTAGCGGGGGGGTTTACAATGAGCAGTTCTTC
CDR3aa: CASSLRASGGVYNEQFF

abundance: .
d_gene: .
j_gene: TRBJ1-5
v_gene: TRBV2
CDR3nt: TGTGCCAGCAGCGCCCCCGGACTGAGGAATCAGCCCCAGCATTTT
CDR3aa: CASSAPGLRNQPQHF

abundance: few
d_gene: .
j_gene: TRBJ2-2
v_gene: TRBV11-1
CDR3nt: TGTGCCAGCAGTAGTATGCGGAACACCGGGGAGCTGTTTTTT
CDR3aa: CASSSMRNTGELFF

abundance: .
d_gene: .
j_gene: TRBJ2-3
v_gene: TRBV30
CDR3nt: TGTGCCTGGAGCAGTGGCACAGATACGCAGTATTTT
CDR3aa: CAWSSGTDTQYF

abundance: .
d_gene: .
j_gene: TRBJ2-5
v_gene: TRBV5-4
CDR3nt: TGTGCCAGCAGCCTCAAGGGGCGGGAGACCCAGTACTTC
CDR3aa: CASSLKGRETQYF

abundance: .
d_gene: .
j_gene: TRBJ1-2
v_gene: TRBV11-2
CDR3nt: TGTGCCAGCAGCCCAGACAGGAATTATGGCTACACCTTC
CDR3aa: CASSPDRNYGYTF

abundance: .
d_gene: TRBD1
j_gene: TRBJ2-7
v_gene: TRBV11-3
CDR3nt: TGTGCCAGCAGCGGGGACAGGTACGAGCAGTACTTC
CDR3aa: CASSGDRYEQYF

abundance: .
d_gene: TRBD2
j_gene: TRBJ2-4
v_gene: TRBV7-2
CDR3nt: TGTGCCAGCAGCTTCGGACTAGCGGCCCTTGAGGACATTCAGTACTTC
CDR3aa: CASSFGLAALEDIQYF

abundance: .
d_gene: TRBD1
j_gene: TRBJ2-5
v_gene: TRBV6-5
CDR3nt: TGTGCCACCCTAGGGACAGAACAAGAGACCCAGTACTTC
CDR3aa: CATLGTEQETQYF

abundance: .
d_gene: .
j_gene: TRBJ1-2
v_gene: TRBV18
CDR3nt: TGTGCCAGCTCCCTAGACCCGGGGAACTATGGCTACACCTTC
CDR3aa: CASSLDPGNYGYTF

abundance: .
d_gene: TRBD1
j_gene: TRBJ2-5
v_gene: TRBV25-1
CDR3nt: TGTGCCAGCAGTGGGGTGACAGGGGCGGCAGAGACCCAGTACTTC
CDR3aa: CASSGVTGAAETQYF

abundance: once
d_gene: TRBD1
j_gene: TRBJ1-2
v_gene: TRBV2
CDR3nt: TGTGCCAGCATTGGGACAGCACAAACGGGAGGCTACACCTTC
CDR3aa: CASIGTAQTGGYTF

abundance: few
d_gene: .
j_gene: TRBJ1-1
v_gene: TRBV16
CDR3nt: TGTGCCAGCAGCCCAGGGACAAGAACTGAAGCTTTCTTT
CDR3aa: CASSPGTRTEAFF

abundance: .
d_gene: TRBD1
j_gene: TRBJ1-5
v_gene: TRBV19
CDR3nt: TGTGCCAGTAGTATGACAGGGGGGAGTCAGCCCCAGCATTTT
CDR3aa: CASSMTGGSQPQHF

abundance: .
d_gene: TRBD1
j_gene: TRBJ1-1
v_gene: TRBV28
CDR3nt: TGTGCCAGCAGTTTTATAAGGGGGCTCGGCACTGAAGCTTTCTTT
CDR3aa: CASSFIRGLGTEAFF

abundance: .
d_gene: .
j_gene: TRBJ2-5
v_gene: TRBV11-2
CDR3nt: TGTGCCAGCAGCTCCGTCCGGACACTTAAGGGGGAGACCCAGTACTTC
CDR3aa: CASSSVRTLKGETQYF

abundance: .
d_gene: .
j_gene: TRBJ1-1
v_gene: TRBV29-1
CDR3nt: TGCAGCGGCCTCACAGGGACGAACACTGAAGCTTTCTTT
CDR3aa: CSGLTGTNTEAFF

abundance: .
d_gene: .
j_gene: TRBJ1-5
v_gene: TRBV18
CDR3nt: TGTGCCAGCTCACCCTGGGACAATAGCAATCAGCCCCAGCATTTT
CDR3aa: CASSPWDNSNQPQHF

abundance: .
d_gene: .
j_gene: TRBJ1-2
v_gene: TRBV2
CDR3nt: TGTGCCAGCAGTGTTTCTTCCACCTTC
CDR3aa: CASSVSSTF

abundance: .
d_gene: .
j_gene: TRBJ2-7
v_gene: TRBV4-1
CDR3nt: TGCGCCAGCAGCCGGGGGGACCGCTCCTACGAGCAGTACTTC
CDR3aa: CASSRGDRSYEQYF

abundance: .
d_gene: .
j_gene: TRBJ2-1
v_gene: TRBV18
CDR3nt: TGTGCCAGCTCACCAGGCATTGAGCAGTTCTTC
CDR3aa: CASSPGIEQFF

abundance: .
d_gene: TRBD2
j_gene: TRBJ2-3
v_gene: TRBV10-2
CDR3nt: TGCGCCAGCACGGGGGGTAGCACAGATACGCAGTATTTT
CDR3aa: CASTGGSTDTQYF

abundance: .
d_gene: .
j_gene: TRBJ2-1
v_gene: TRBV6-5
CDR3nt: TGTGCCAGCAGTCCACTCGGGGTAACCCACAATGAGCAGTTCTTC
CDR3aa: CASSPLGVTHNEQFF

abundance: .
d_gene: TRBD1
j_gene: TRBJ1-5
v_gene: TRBV7-6
CDR3nt: TGTGCCAGCAGCCCCGACAGGGTTAGCAATCAGCCCCAGCATTTT
CDR3aa: CASSPDRVSNQPQHF

abundance: .
d_gene: .
j_gene: TRBJ1-2
v_gene: TRBV7-9
CDR3nt: TGTGCCAGCAGCTTCAGTAACTATGGCTACACCTTC
CDR3aa: CASSFSNYGYTF

abundance: .
d_gene: TRBD1
j_gene: TRBJ2-4
v_gene: TRBV27
CDR3nt: TGTGCCAGCAGCCCTGACAGGGGGAACATTCAGTACTTC
CDR3aa: CASSPDRGNIQYF

abundance: .
d_gene: .
j_gene: TRBJ2-5
v_gene: TRBV19
CDR3nt: TGTGCCAGTAGTATAGTAGGAGGAGAAGGGTGGAACTTC
CDR3aa: CASSIVGGEGWNF

abundance: .
d_gene: TRBD2
j_gene: TRBJ2-2
v_gene: TRBV6-1
CDR3nt: TGTGCCAGCAGTGGACCCGGACTAGCCGGGGAGCTGTTTTTT
CDR3aa: CASSGPGLAGELFF

abundance: .
d_gene: .
j_gene: TRBJ2-7
v_gene: TRBV6-1
CDR3nt: TGTGCCAGCAGTGAAGGGGACACCGGGGTCGAGCAGTACTTC
CDR3aa: CASSEGDTGVEQYF

abundance: .
d_gene: .
j_gene: TRBJ1-2
v_gene: TRBV5-4
CDR3nt: TGTGCCAGCAGCTTGGGTCAGGGCGTGAGCTATGGCTACACCTTC
CDR3aa: CASSLGQGVSYGYTF

abundance: few
d_gene: TRBD1
j_gene: TRBJ1-1
v_gene: TRBV18
CDR3nt: TGTGCCAGCTCACCACCGGGACAGGGGGCCGGAGGAGCTTTCTTT
CDR3aa: CASSPPGQGAGGAFF

abundance: once
d_gene: TRBD1
j_gene: TRBJ2-5
v_gene: TRBV7-9
CDR3nt: TGTGCCAGCAGCGGAAAGACAGGGGAGGTAGAGACCCAGTACTTC
CDR3aa: CASSGKTGEVETQYF

abundance: .
d_gene: TRBD2
j_gene: TRBJ2-3
v_gene: TRBV18
CDR3nt: TGTGCCAGCTCACCTGGACTAGCGGGGGGGCCATCAGATACGCAGTATTTT
CDR3aa: CASSPGLAGGPSDTQYF

abundance: .
d_gene: .
j_gene: TRBJ2-1
v_gene: TRBV21-1
CDR3nt: TGTGCCAGCAGCAAAAAGGGGGACACGAGCTCCTACAATGAGCAGTTCTTC
CDR3aa: CASSKKGDTSSYNEQFF

abundance: .
d_gene: .
j_gene: TRBJ2-2
v_gene: TRBV30
CDR3nt: TGTGCCTGCCTGCACGAGGGTCCGCTCAACACCGGGGAGCTGTTTTTT
CDR3aa: CACLHEGPLNTGELFF

abundance: once
d_gene: .
j_gene: TRBJ2-3
v_gene: TRBV5-1
CDR3nt: TGCGCCAGCAGCTTGGACACCAGCACAGATACGCAGTATTTT
CDR3aa: CASSLDTSTDTQYF

abundance: .
d_gene: .
j_gene: TRBJ2-1
v_gene: TRBV28
CDR3nt: TGTGCCAGCAGTCCGTCCGGACTTTTTACAGATGAGCAGTTCTTC
CDR3aa: CASSPSGLFTDEQFF